The clone carrying this T cell receptor (beta chain) was recorded at least ten times. This entry is derived from a study of metastatic and nonmetastatic thyroid tumors. Nobody among the patients had been given any treatment before thyroid surgery. V was cut by 1 base and J by 8 bases, with 10 bases left in between. The CDR3 length is 14 residues. CDR1 and CDR2 (germline): SGHDT, YYEEEE. TCRdb re-called clones from the PCR reads using MiXCR. The sample contains some 38,000 clones, roughly 13% of which appear only once. The gene calls are TRBV5-6 and TRBJ1-6; D call uncertain. The specimen was blood. The sequence derives from a female donor with papillary thyroid cancer or a benign thyroid nodule (not recorded which). Some clones in this sample may be carry-over from other donors' samples. CDR3: CASSLFGNHSPLHF. CDR3 nucleotides: TGTGCCAGCAGCTTGTTTGGTAATCATTCACCCCTCCACTTT.